This T cell receptor (beta chain) was identified during a study of graft-versus-host responses after intestinal transplantation. Study in general: Grafts were multivisceral, liver-intestinal, or isolated intestinal.

TCRdb keeps only in-frame clones here, not all; method: immunoSEQ multiplex PCR. The sample shows some 100,000 clones, 90% to 95% of them seen only once. A remark on this clone: The antigen is undetermined.

The TCR was taken from a human donor who was the organ donor for an intestinal transplant. Here the sequenced sample was unstimulated CD8+ T cells sorted from spleen or lymph node cells, taken before transplant.

The DNA for the CDR3 is TGTGCCAGCAGTTCATTAGCGGGTCCATCCTACAATGAGCAGTTCTTC. It translates to CASSSLAGPSYNEQFF. This chain joins TRBV27 and TRBJ2-1; 7 bases match TRBD2. Germline V gene data show CDR1 as MNHEY and CDR2 as SMNVEV (reference sequence). J was trimmed by 1 base and V by 4 bases; bases with no gene match: 7. This CDR3 has 16 amino acids.